This T cell receptor beta chain was sequenced during a study of T cells in localized non-small cell lung cancer. Whole-study findings and limits: Owing to sequencing of a solitary tumor region, heterogeneity cannot be discounted. There was higher T cell clonality in uninvolved adjacent lung than in tumor, and it was highest there.

As regards this clone: Its specificity is not known.

Assay: immunoSEQ multiplex PCR; the TCRdb copy retains only in-frame clones and omits some. The table lists more than 20,000 clones, over 75% of them singletons. The length of the CDR3 is 14 residues. Germline V gene lookup returns CDR1 LGHNA and CDR2 YNFKEQ. The V gene lost 0 bases and the J gene lost 9 bases, with 14 bases spanning the gap. The TCR comes from a woman aged 35-75 years with stage II squamous cell lung carcinoma. Sequenced material: PBMCs, taken before any cancer treatment. This chain links TRBV4-2 with TRBJ2-5; a weak D match, TRBD1 (5 bases). The CDR3 nucleotides read TGTGCCAGCAGCCAAGATGAAAGGGGCTGGGCCCAGTACTTC. Its protein product is CASSQDERGWAQYF.